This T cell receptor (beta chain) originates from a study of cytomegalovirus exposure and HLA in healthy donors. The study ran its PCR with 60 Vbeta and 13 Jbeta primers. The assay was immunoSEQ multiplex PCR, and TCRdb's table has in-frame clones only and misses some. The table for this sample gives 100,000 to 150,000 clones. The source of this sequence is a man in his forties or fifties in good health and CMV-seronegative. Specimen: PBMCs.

CDR3 residues: CASSLGLASADTQYF. The CDR3 DNA sequence: TGTGCCAGCAGCTTAGGTCTAGCGAGTGCAGATACGCAGTATTTT. V is TRBV11-3 and J is TRBJ2-3, with a tentative D call TRBD2 (6 bases). From germline, CDR1 is SGHNT and CDR2 YENEEA. This CDR3 comprises 15 residues. V was cut by 1 base and J by 4 bases, with 12 bases left in between.